This entry features one TCR beta chain sequence. Its antigen is not identified. The CDR3 sequence is 14 residues long. Germline V gives CDR1 LNHDA, CDR2 SQIVND (reference sequence). The junction had 10 bases not matched to a gene; V was cut back by 5 bases and J by 8 bases. The data derive from a study of vaccination and CD4 T cells after COVID-19. Study context: Convalescent patients gave post-COVID blood a median approximately 100 days post-diagnosis, range 35 to 161.

Treatment here: roughly 10-day PBMC culture with coronavirus spike peptide pools or control peptides (ViraFEST assay). With the Oncomine TCR Beta short-read assay, DNA from cultured CD4+ T cells was sequenced. TCRdb re-called the PCR reads through MiXCR, storing one row per CDR3 protein. The profile shows fewer than 4,000 distinct CDR3 sequences, around 80% of them singletons. The sample consisted of CD4+ T cells from blood, cultured in vitro. This clonotype originated in a human donor who had recovered from COVID-19. The chain combines TRBV19 with TRBJ1-2; 8 nucleotides line up with TRBD1. CDR3 in DNA: TGTGCCAGTAGTGAAGCCGGCAGGGGGCGAGGCTACACCTTC. Translated, it gives CASSEAGRGRGYTF. Full variable domain (rest looked up from reference TRBV19 and TRBJ1-2): DGGITQSPKYLFRKEGQNVTLSCEQNLNHDAMYWYRQDPGQGLRLIYYSQIVNDFQKGDIAEGYSVSREKKESFPLTVTSAQKNPTAFYLCASSEAGRGRGYTFGSGTRLTVV.